These 19 T cell receptor beta chains share one sample of origin, sequenced in a study of T-cell memory formation after mild COVID-19. TCRdb reprocessed the 5' RACE reads with MiXCR, giving one entry per CDR3 protein. The sample includes about 49,000 distinct CDR3 sequences, 25% to 30% of them seen just once. Sequencing was carried out using PBMCs or a T cell subset sorted from them (not recorded which). The receptors here all came from a man aged 18 to 29 who had mild COVID-19 (a few samples of this study predate the infection). Cell type and time point are not known.

This clonotype was seen more than once but under ten times. The gene calls are TRBV7-3 and TRBJ2-1; D not certain. CDR1 is SGHTA and CDR2 is FQGTGA in the germline V gene. Trimming removed 4 bases from V and 5 bases from J, with 15 bases in between. This CDR3 region has 15 residues. The chain's CDR3 is CASSSEPWAHNEQFF. DNA for the CDR3: TGTGCCAGCAGCTCGGAGCCCTGGGCACACAATGAGCAGTTCTTC.

This clonotype was counted at least ten times. The V and J genes are TRBV6-5 and TRBJ2-5; 12 positions match TRBD2. From germline, CDR1 is MNHEY and CDR2 SVGAGI. The CDR3 runs to 15 residues. J gave up 5 bases and V 2 bases, and 3 bases lay outside the gene matches. The CDR3 sequence is CASSYTSGGPETQYF. The CDR3 nucleotides are TGTGCCAGCAGTTACACTAGCGGGGGGCCTGAGACCCAGTACTTC.

This clonotype came up a few times. For the CDR3, the DNA is TGTGCCAGCAGCTTAGCTACCGAAGAGACCCAGTACTTC. Protein product: CASSLATEETQYF. This chain connects TRBV7-2 to TRBJ2-5; D gene ambiguous. V was trimmed by 0 bases and J by 3 bases, leaving 5 bases between them. The CDR3 is 13 amino acids. The germline V gene encodes CDR1 SGHTA and CDR2 FQGNSA.

This clonotype showed up many times. This chain uses TRBV6-2 or TRBV6-3 with TRBJ2-7; no clear D gene. Trimming removed 6 bases from V and 2 bases from J, with 23 bases in between. The CDR3 is made up of 17 amino acids. The germline CDR1 and CDR2 sequences are MNHEY and SVGEGT. Here the CDR3 DNA reads TGTGCCAGCAGCTATCGTCATGGTGGCCCGCCGGCCTACGAGCAGTACGTC. Translation gives CASSYRHGGPPAYEQYV.

The chain carries TRBV18 and TRBJ2-3; possibly TRBD1 or TRBD2 for D (5 bases each). The CDR3 is 15 residues long. The germline V gene has CDR1 KGHSH and CDR2 LQKENI. Trimming pared 5 bases from V and 3 bases from J, leaving 15 bases between. CDR3 residues: CASSTQGVATDTQYF. In DNA, the CDR3 is TGTGCCAGCTCAACCCAGGGAGTAGCAACAGATACGCAGTATTTT. Drawing the rest from reference TRBV18 and TRBJ2-3, the complete variable domain is NAGVMQNPRHLVRRRGQEARLRCSPMKGHSHVYWYRQLPEEGLKFMVYLQKENIIDESGMPKERFSAEFPKEGPSILRIQQVVRGDSAAYFCASSTQGVATDTQYFGPGTRLTVL.

This clonotype was found a few times. The chain joins TRBV4-3 to TRBJ2-4, with D unresolved. Germline loops: CDR1 LGHNA, CDR2 YSLEER. V lost 1 base and J lost 2, with 9 bases in between. The CDR3 spans 15 residues. In DNA, the CDR3 is TGCGCCAGCAGCCAAGCAGAGGATACCAAAAACATTCAGTACTTC. Encoded protein: CASSQAEDTKNIQYF.

This chain uses TRBV29-1 with TRBJ1-2, with a tentative D call TRBD1 (6 bases). The CDR3 extends over 14 amino acids. The ends were cut back, 7 bases at V and 7 bases at J, with 22 bases in the middle. Germline V lookup: CDR1 SQVTM, CDR2 ANQGSEA. CDR3 sequence: CSGLPLGGLGGYTF. The CDR3 DNA follows: TGCAGCGGACTCCCCCTCGGGGGGCTGGGTGGCTACACCTTC.

The chain is built from TRBV5-1 and TRBJ2-4; TRBD1 aligns across 9 bases. The V gene's germline CDR1 is SGHRS and CDR2 YFSETQ. Germline trimming cut 5 bases from V and 7 bases from J; bases unmatched to any gene: 13. The CDR3 runs to 16 residues. CDR3 nucleotide sequence: TGCGCCAGCAGGTTCGACGACAGGGGGGGACATAACATTCAGTACTTC. Translation: CASRFDDRGGHNIQYF.

This clonotype turned up a few times. The V call is TRBV6-5, the J call TRBJ1-6; D is possibly TRBD1 (6 bases). The V gene's germline CDR1 is MNHEY and CDR2 SVGAGI. The CDR3 loop spans 13 amino acids. V lost 6 bases and J lost 10, with 13 bases in between. The CDR3 loop reads CASSRGGGSPLHF. CDR3 bases: TGTGCCAGCAGCCGGGGGGGCGGGTCACCCCTCCACTTT.

V is TRBV15 and J is TRBJ2-7, with D perhaps matching TRBD1 (6 bases). There are 15 residues in the CDR3. Looked up from germline, CDR1 is LNHNV and CDR2 is YYDKDF (reference sequence). With 5 bases removed from V and 6 bases from J, the gap between germline ends came to 20 bases. The CDR3 protein is CATSGPQGLSGEQYF. CDR3 coding DNA: TGTGCCACCAGCGGACCCCAGGGGTTATCAGGCGAGCAGTACTTC.

The V and J genes are TRBV20-1 and TRBJ2-1; TRBD1 might be the D (6 bases). V was trimmed by 7 bases and J by 7 bases, leaving 17 bases between them. The CDR3 is 13 amino acids. Germline loops: CDR1 DFQATT, CDR2 SNEGSKA (reference sequence). CDR3 sequence (DNA): TGCAGTGTTGGGAACAGGGTAGCAAATGAGCAGTTCTTC. Translating it yields CSVGNRVANEQFF.

This chain connects TRBV5-6 to TRBJ2-7, with D maybe TRBD1 (5 bases). The CDR3 totals 14 residues. V was cut by 0 bases and J by 6 bases, with 13 bases left in between. Germline-derived CDR1 and CDR2 are SGHDT and YYEEEE. The CDR3: CASSLVPGSGEQYF. The CDR3 nucleotides read TGTGCCAGCAGCTTGGTCCCAGGGTCTGGCGAGCAGTACTTC. Supplemented by reference TRBV5-6 and TRBJ2-7, the full variable domain reads DAGVTQSPTHLIKTRGQQVTLRCSPKSGHDTVSWYQQALGQGPQFIFQYYEEEERQRGNFPDRFSGHQFPNYSSELNVNALLLGDSALYLCASSLVPGSGEQYFGPGTRLTVT.

This rearrangement joins TRBV27 to TRBJ2-1; 9 bases fit TRBD2. The CDR3 extends over 13 amino acids. Germline values: CDR1 MNHEY, CDR2 SMNVEV (reference sequence). Trimming removed 6 bases from V and 9 bases from J; junction bases left unmatched: 6. CDR3 in DNA: TGTGCCAGCAGAATCGCGGGGGGGGCTGAGCAGTTCTTC. Amino acids: CASRIAGGAEQFF.

This clonotype occurred a few times. This sequence joins TRBV12-3 or TRBV12-4 and TRBJ2-3, with a weak D call TRBD1 (5 bases). The CDR3 has 16 residues. The germline V and J ends were trimmed by 4 bases and 2 bases, with 16 bases remaining between them. In DNA, the CDR3 is TGTGCCAGCAGTTCCCAGCTTGGGGCCGCCACAGATACGCAGTATTTT. The encoded protein is CASSSQLGAATDTQYF.

The chain uses TRBV6-5 and TRBJ2-7, with 8 nucleotides matching TRBD1. V dropped 2 bases and J dropped 2; count of bases not matched to a gene: 2. CDR1 and CDR2 from the germline V gene are MNHEY and SVGAGI. The length of the CDR3 is 14 residues. The CDR3 DNA reads as TGTGCCAGCAGTTACGGACAGGGCCCCTACGAGCAGTACGTC. It translates to CASSYGQGPYEQYV.

This clonotype was detected once. The chain joins TRBV20-1 to TRBJ2-7; unclear D gene. This CDR3 spans 13 amino acids. Trimming cost V 1 base and J 1 base, with 8 bases left between them. Looked up from germline, CDR1 is DFQATT and CDR2 is SNEGSKA (reference sequence). CDR3 amino acids: CSARGEGSYEQYF. The CDR3 bases are TGCAGTGCTAGAGGGGAAGGTTCCTACGAGCAGTACTTC.

This chain links TRBV4-3 with TRBJ2-7, with 9 positions matching TRBD1. There are 14 residues in the CDR3. Germline values: CDR1 LGHNA, CDR2 YSLEER. The junction had 4 bases not matched to a gene; V was cut back by 3 bases and J by 4 bases. In DNA, the CDR3 is TGCGCCAGCAGCCACGACAGGGGGAGATACGAGCAGTACTTC. Translating gives CASSHDRGRYEQYF.

This clonotype was observed a handful of times. The chain recombines TRBV7-3 with TRBJ2-3; TRBD2 agrees at 7 bases. CDR1 is SGHTA, CDR2 FQGTGA, per germline. The J segment lost 1 base and the V segment lost 9 bases, leaving 7 bases of the junction unmatched. The CDR3 consists of 14 residues. CDR3 sequence reads: CASSPAGGTDTQYF. In DNA form, the CDR3 reads TGTGCCAGTTCGCCCGCGGGGGGCACAGATACGCAGTATTTT.

CDR3 amino acids: CSARDREYTDTQYF. CDR3 bases: TGCAGTGCTAGGGACAGGGAATACACAGATACGCAGTATTTT. The chain joins TRBV20-1 to TRBJ2-3, with TRBD1 identical over 8 bases. This CDR3 region has 14 residues. The J segment lost 2 bases and the V segment lost 3 bases, leaving 4 bases of the junction unmatched. Germline V lookup: CDR1 DFQATT, CDR2 SNEGSKA (reference sequence).